This T cell receptor (beta chain) was recovered during a study of graft-versus-host responses after intestinal transplantation. Overall study: Grafts were multivisceral, liver-intestinal, or isolated intestinal. Among the recipients, all got anti-thymocyte globulin induction and then tacrolimus and steroids for approximately 3 years. General study findings and limits: The authors found GvH clones in recipient marrow, some appearing first in ileum or blood. Association was observed between peak circulating GvH clone levels and early post-transplant HvG declines.

CDR3 size: 15 residues. CDR1 MNHEY and CDR2 SVGAGI come from the germline V gene. The V gene lost 5 bases and the J gene lost 1 base, with 12 bases spanning the gap. Lamina propria and intraepithelial lymphocytes were released by processing graft tissue. Remarks on this clone: Its matching antigen is unknown.

Sequencing was performed with immunoSEQ multiplex PCR; in TCRdb, only in-frame clones are kept and a portion is missing. In the table there are 16,000 or so clones, roughly 80% of which are singletons. The receptor was isolated from a human patient who received an intestinal transplant, so some T cells may come from the graft donor. The chain has TRBV6-5 and TRBJ1-5, with D maybe TRBD1 (5 bases). Sequenced material: ileum tissue, taken approximately 83 weeks after intestinal transplantation. Here the CDR3 DNA reads TGTGCCAGCAGTCGGGGCGGGCGAAGCAATCAGCCCCAGCATTTT. It specifies CASSRGGRSNQPQHF.